This T cell receptor beta chain was recovered during a study of CD8 T cells in Susac syndrome. The authors sequenced TCR beta from blood CD8+ and CD4+ T cells. TEMRA cells were enriched by FACS, and CD4+ and CD8+ T cells were negatively isolated. The RNA input was roughly 0.45 to 1 ug, and it was reverse transcribed with random hexamers. TCR beta CDR3 was amplified by immunoSEQ multiplex PCR. This amplification extended across 54 Vbeta and 13 Jbeta segments. TCRdb used MiXCR to reprocess the immunoSEQ multiplex PCR reads, holding one entry per CDR3 protein. The sample contains 150,000 to 200,000 distinct CDR3 sequences, about 94% of which appear only once. V lost 3 bases, J lost 2 bases, and 7 bases stayed unmatched. The CDR3 covers 15 residues. Per the germline V gene, CDR1 is MNHEY and CDR2 is SMNVEV (reference sequence).

This receptor was identified in a human donor in good health. Material for sequencing was CD4+ T cells from PBMCs. This chain connects TRBV27 to TRBJ2-7, with TRBD1 matching 7 bases. The CDR3 sequence: CASSFTRTGAYEQYF. The CDR3 DNA sequence: TGTGCCAGCAGTTTCACCCGGACAGGTGCCTACGAGCAGTACTTC.